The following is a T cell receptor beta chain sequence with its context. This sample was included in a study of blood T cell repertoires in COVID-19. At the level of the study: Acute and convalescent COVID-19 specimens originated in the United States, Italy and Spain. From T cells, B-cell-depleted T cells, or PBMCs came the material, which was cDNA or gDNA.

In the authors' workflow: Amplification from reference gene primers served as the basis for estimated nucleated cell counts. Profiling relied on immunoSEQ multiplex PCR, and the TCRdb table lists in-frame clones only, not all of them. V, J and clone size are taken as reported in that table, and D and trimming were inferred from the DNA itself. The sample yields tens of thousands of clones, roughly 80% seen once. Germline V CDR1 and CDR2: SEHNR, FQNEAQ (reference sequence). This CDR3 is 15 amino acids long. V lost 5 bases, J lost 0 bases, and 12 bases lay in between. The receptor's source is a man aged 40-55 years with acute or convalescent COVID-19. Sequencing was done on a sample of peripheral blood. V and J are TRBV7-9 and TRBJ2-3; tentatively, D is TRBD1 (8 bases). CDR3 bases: TGTGCCAGCAGCGGACAGGGACTAAGCACAGATACGCAGTATTTT. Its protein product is CASSGQGLSTDTQYF.